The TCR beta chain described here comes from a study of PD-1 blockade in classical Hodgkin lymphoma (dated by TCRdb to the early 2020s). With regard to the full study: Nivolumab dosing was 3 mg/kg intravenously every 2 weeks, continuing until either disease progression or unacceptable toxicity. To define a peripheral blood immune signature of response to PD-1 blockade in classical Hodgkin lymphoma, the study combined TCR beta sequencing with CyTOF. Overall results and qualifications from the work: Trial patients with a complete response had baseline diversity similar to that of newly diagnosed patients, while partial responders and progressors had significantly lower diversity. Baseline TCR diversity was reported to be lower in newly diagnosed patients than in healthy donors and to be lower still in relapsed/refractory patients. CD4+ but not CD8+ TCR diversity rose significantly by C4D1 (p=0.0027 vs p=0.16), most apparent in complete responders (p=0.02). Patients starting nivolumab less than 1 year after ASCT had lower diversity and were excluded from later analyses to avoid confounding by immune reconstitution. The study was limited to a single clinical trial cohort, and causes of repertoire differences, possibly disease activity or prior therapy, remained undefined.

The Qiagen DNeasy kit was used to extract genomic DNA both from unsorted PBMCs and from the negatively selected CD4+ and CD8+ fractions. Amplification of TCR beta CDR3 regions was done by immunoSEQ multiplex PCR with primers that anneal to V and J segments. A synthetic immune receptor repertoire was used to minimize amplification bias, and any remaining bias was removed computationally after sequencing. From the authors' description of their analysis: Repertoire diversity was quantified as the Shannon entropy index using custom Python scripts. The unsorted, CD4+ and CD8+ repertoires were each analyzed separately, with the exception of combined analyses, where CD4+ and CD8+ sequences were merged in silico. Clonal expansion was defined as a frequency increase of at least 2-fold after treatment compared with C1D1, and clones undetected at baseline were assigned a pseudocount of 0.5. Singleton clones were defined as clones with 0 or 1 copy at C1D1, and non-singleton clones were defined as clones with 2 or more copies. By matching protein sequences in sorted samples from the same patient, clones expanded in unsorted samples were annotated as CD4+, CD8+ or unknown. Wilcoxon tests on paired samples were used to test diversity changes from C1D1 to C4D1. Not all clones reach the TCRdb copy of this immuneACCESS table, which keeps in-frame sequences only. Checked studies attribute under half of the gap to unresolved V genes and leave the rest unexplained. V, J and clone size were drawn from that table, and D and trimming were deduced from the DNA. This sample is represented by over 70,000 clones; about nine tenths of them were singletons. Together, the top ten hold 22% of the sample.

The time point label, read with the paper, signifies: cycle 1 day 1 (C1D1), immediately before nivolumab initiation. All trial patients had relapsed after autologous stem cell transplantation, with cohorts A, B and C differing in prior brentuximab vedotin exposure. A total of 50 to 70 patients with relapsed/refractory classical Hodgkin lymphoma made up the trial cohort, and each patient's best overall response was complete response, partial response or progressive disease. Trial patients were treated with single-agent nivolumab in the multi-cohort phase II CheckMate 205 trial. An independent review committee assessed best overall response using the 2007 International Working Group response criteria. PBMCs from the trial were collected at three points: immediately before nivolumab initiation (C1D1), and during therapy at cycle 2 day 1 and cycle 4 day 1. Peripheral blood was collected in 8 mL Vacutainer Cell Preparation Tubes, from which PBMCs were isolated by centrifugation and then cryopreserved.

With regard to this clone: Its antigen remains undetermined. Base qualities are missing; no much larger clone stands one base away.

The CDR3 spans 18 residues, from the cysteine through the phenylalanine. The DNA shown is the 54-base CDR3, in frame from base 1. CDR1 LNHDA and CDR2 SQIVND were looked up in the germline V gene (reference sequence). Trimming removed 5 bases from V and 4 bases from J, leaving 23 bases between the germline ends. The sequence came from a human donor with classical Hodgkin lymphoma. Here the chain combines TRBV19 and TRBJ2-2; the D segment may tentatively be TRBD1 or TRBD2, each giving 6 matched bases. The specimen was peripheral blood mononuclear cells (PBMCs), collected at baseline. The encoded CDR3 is CASSAGTPDRLSTGELFF. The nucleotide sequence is TGTGCCAGTAGTGCAGGGACTCCTGACAGGCTGAGCACCGGGGAGCTGTTTTTT.